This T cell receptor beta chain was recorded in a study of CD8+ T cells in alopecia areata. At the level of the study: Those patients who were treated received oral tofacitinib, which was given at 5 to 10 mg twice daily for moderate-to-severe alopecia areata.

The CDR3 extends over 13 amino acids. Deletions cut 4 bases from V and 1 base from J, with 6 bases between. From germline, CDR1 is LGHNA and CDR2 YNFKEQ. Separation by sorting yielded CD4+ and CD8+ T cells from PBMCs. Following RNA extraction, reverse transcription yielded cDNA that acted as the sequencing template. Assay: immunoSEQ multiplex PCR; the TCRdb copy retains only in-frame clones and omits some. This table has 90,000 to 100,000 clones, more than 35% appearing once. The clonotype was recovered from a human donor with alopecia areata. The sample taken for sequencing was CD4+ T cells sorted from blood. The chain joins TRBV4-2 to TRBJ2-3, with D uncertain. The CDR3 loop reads CASSLEGTDTQYF. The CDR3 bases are TGTGCCAGCAGCCTTGAAGGCACAGATACGCAGTATTTT.